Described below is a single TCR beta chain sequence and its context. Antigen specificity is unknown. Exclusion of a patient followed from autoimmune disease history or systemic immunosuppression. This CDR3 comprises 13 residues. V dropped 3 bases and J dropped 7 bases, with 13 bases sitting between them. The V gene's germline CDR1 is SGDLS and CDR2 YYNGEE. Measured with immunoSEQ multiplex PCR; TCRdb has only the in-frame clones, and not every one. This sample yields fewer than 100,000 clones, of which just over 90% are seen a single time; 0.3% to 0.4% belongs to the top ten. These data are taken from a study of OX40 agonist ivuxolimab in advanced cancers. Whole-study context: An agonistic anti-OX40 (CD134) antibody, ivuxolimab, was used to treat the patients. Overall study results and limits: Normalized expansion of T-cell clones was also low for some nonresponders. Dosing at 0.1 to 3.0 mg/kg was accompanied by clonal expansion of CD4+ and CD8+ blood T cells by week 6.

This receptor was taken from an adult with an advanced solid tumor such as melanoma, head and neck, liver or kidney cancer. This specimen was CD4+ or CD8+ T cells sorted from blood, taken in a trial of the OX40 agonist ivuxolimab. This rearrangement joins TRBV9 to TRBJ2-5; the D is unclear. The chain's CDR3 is CASSGRQAGTQYF. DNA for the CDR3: TGTGCCAGCAGCGGGCGTCAGGCAGGGACCCAGTACTTC.